This TCR beta chain was recovered during a study of shared clonotypes between healthy human individuals. Study in general: CD8 memory received one plate per donor, CD8 naive two, CD4 memory three and CD4 naive three.

This CDR3 region has 15 residues. The V gene lost 2 bases and the J gene lost 0 bases, with 8 bases spanning the gap. The germline V gene encodes CDR1 SGHTA and CDR2 FQGNSA. Authors' processing steps: ImmunoSEQ only sent back junction sequences with no quality scores, so filtering was done differently. The repertoire was sequenced with immunoSEQ multiplex PCR; TCRdb's copy has only in-frame clones and lacks some. D and trimming were read from the DNA, whereas the V and J calls and clone size are those reported in that table. In the table there are fewer than 2.5 million clones, 80% to 95% of which are singletons.

This TCR came from a man aged 18 to 35 in good health. Some clones in this sample may be carry-over from other donors' samples. Sequences were obtained from naive CD4+ T cells from PBMCs. Regarding subset: CD45RA+ positively selected. V gene TRBV7-2 combines with J gene TRBJ1-5; tentatively, D is TRBD1 (5 bases). DNA of the CDR3: TGTGCCAGCAGCTTAAGGGGAAATAGCAATCAGCCCCAGCATTTT. Translated: CASSLRGNSNQPQHF.